The clone carrying this T cell receptor beta chain was seen only a few times. What it recognizes is unknown. This sample was included in a study of T cells in localized non-small cell lung cancer. Study findings and constraints: Sequencing, confined to only one tumor region, leaves heterogeneity possible.

Some clones are missing from TCRdb's copy, which holds only in-frame ones; the method was immunoSEQ multiplex PCR. Of 950 to 1,500 clones listed, roughly 32% are singletons. This clonotype was obtained from a female donor older than 55 with stage II lung adenocarcinoma. This specimen was normal lung tissue next to the tumor, taken before any cancer treatment.

The CDR3 coding sequence is TGTGCCAGCAGCGTAGATCAGGGCCAGCCCCAGCATTTT. It specifies CASSVDQGQPQHF. This chain links TRBV9 with TRBJ1-5, with D possibly matching TRBD1 (5 bases). CDR1 and CDR2 (germline): SGDLS, YYNGEE. This CDR3 spans 13 amino acids. V dropped 0 bases and J dropped 7 bases, with 8 bases sitting between them.